This TCR beta chain was sequenced in a study of breast tumors, draining lymph nodes, adjacent tissues. Study outcomes and limitations: Tumor and nontumor repertoires were significantly more similar in luminal-like than in basal-like breast cancer. Most tumor T cells seemingly derive from lymph node, then expand in tumor. Tumors had less TCR diversity than lymph nodes, more than nontumor tissue.

MiXCR, applied by TCRdb to the multiplex PCR reads, yields one record per CDR3 protein. The sample holds some 200,000 distinct CDR3 sequences, around 33% seen once. Samples came from axillary lymph nodes draining the breast cancer. Many counts were recorded for this clonotype. Its antigen is still unknown. CDR3 length: 16 residues. V trimming: 0 bases; J trimming: 6 bases; junction bases outside the gene matches: 6. Per the germline V gene, CDR1 is LNHDA and CDR2 is SQIVND (reference sequence). The V call is TRBV19, the J call TRBJ2-3, with TRBD2 identical over 10 bases. Sequencing used axillary lymph node tissue. This receptor was obtained from a female donor with breast cancer. Some clones in this sample may be carry-over from other donors' samples. The CDR3 coding sequence is TGTGCCAGTAGTATAGAGAGACTAGCGGGTTATGATACGCAGTATTTT. Translating gives CASSIERLAGYDTQYF.